The next 25 T cell receptor beta chains were all read from a single sample in a study of neoadjuvant anti-PD-1 for oral cavity cancer. Profiling relied on immunoSEQ multiplex PCR, and the TCRdb table lists in-frame clones only, not all of them. The profile shows roughly 14,000 clones, 65% to 75% of them singletons. Source: PBMCs, taken before nivolumab (anti-PD-1) treatment. The origin of the receptors is a person aged 35-79 years with oral cavity squamous cell carcinoma.

The chain carries TRBV19 and TRBJ2-2, with D unclear. CDR1 and CDR2 from the germline V gene are LNHDA and SQIVND (reference sequence). The CDR3 is made up of 12 amino acids. Between the trimmed V and J ends, which lost 10 bases and 5 bases, there was a span of 11 bases. CDR3 loop: CATRQWTGELFF. CDR3 nucleotides: TGTGCCACCCGCCAGTGGACCGGGGAGCTGTTTTTT.

This clone was counted only a few times. This chain connects TRBV7-6 to TRBJ1-3; D is unresolved. Trimming took 1 base from V and 0 from J, leaving 10 bases between them. The CDR3 totals 16 residues. The germline V gene encodes CDR1 SGHVS and CDR2 FNYEAQ. The CDR3 loop is CASSLEYRSSGNTIYF. CDR3 coding DNA: TGTGCCAGCAGCTTAGAATACCGTTCCTCTGGAAACACCATATATTTT.

The chain couples TRBV7-2 to TRBJ1-4, with a possible D match to TRBD1 (5 bases). The CDR3 has 14 residues. The germline V and J ends were trimmed by 6 bases and 5 bases, with 13 bases remaining between them. Looked up from germline, CDR1 is SGHTA and CDR2 is FQGNSA. The chain's CDR3 is CASRTGRLNEKLFF. Written as DNA, the CDR3 is TGTGCCAGCAGGACGGGACGCCTGAATGAAAAACTGTTTTTT.

This clone was counted a single time. The chain couples TRBV28 to TRBJ1-2; D is undetermined. The CDR3 covers 14 residues. Germline V gene data show CDR1 as MDHEN and CDR2 as SYDVKM. V lost 7 bases to trimming and J lost 5 bases, with 17 bases between them. The CDR3 DNA follows: TGTGCCAGCACCCCCCAGGCGGTGGGGTATGGCTACACCTTC. It is translated as CASTPQAVGYGYTF.

This clone has only one observation. The chain carries TRBV7-2 and TRBJ1-5; D not resolved. The length of the CDR3 is 14 residues. Germline V gene lookup returns CDR1 SGHTA and CDR2 FQGNSA. Between the trimmed V and J ends, which lost 4 bases and 3 bases, there was a span of 10 bases. CDR3 amino acids: CASSSTTVNQPQHF. Written as DNA, the CDR3 is TGTGCCAGCAGCTCTACGACGGTCAATCAGCCCCAGCATTTT.

The chain joins TRBV5-1 to TRBJ1-1, with D uncertain. Per the germline V gene, CDR1 is SGHRS and CDR2 is YFSETQ. This CDR3 comprises 16 residues. Deletions cut 1 base from V and 0 bases from J, with 13 bases between. CDR3 sequence reads: CASSLIPGSVNTEAFF. The CDR3 DNA follows: TGCGCCAGCAGCTTGATCCCGGGATCAGTGAACACTGAAGCTTTCTTT.

The chain recombines TRBV7-9 with TRBJ2-7; D is perhaps TRBD2 (6 bases). The germline V and J ends were trimmed by 5 bases and 0 bases, with 11 bases remaining between them. From germline, CDR1 is SEHNR and CDR2 FQNEAQ (reference sequence). This CDR3 region has 14 residues. CDR3 sequence: CASSKTGASYEQYF. In DNA form, the CDR3 reads TGTGCCAGCAGCAAGACGGGAGCCTCCTACGAGCAGTACTTC.

In its sample, this clone was seen a few times. The rearrangement joins TRBV4-1 to TRBJ1-1; 10 nucleotides agree with TRBD1. V gave up 3 bases and J gave up 4 bases; unmatched junction bases: 14. Germline lookup yields CDR1 MGHRA and CDR2 YSYEKL. This CDR3 spans 18 amino acids. CDR3 sequence: CASSQIGTGALRGTEAFF. CDR3 DNA: TGCGCCAGCAGCCAGATAGGGACAGGGGCCCTGAGGGGCACTGAAGCTTTCTTT.

The rearrangement uses TRBV5-4 and TRBJ2-2; D may match TRBD1 or TRBD2 (6 bases each). The CDR3 consists of 15 residues. Germline-derived CDR1 and CDR2 are SGHNT and YYREEE (reference sequence). Trimming pared 2 bases from V and 4 bases from J, leaving 12 bases between. The CDR3 DNA is TGTGCCAGCAGCTTAGGGGGGCGGGGCACCGGGGAGCTGTTTTTT. It encodes CASSLGGRGTGELFF.

This clone was observed a few times. V gene TRBV4-2 combines with J gene TRBJ2-2, with TRBD2 identical over 11 bases. Germline V gene data show CDR1 as LGHNA and CDR2 as YNFKEQ. Unmatched junction bases numbered 5, after V lost 1 base and J lost 4 bases. The CDR3 totals 17 residues. CDR3 protein: CASSQGLAGLGTGELFF. CDR3 in DNA: TGTGCCAGCAGCCAAGGACTAGCGGGGTTGGGCACCGGGGAGCTGTTTTTT.

The rearrangement links TRBV7-9 to TRBJ2-1; D is unclear. The CDR3 has 16 amino acids. The germline CDR1 and CDR2 sequences are SEHNR and FQNEAQ (reference sequence). V lost 1 base, J lost 0 bases, and 10 bases lay in between. The CDR3 DNA reads TGTGCCAGCAGCTTAGGGATAGGAAGCTCCTACAATGAGCAGTTCTTC. It encodes CASSLGIGSSYNEQFF.

This sequence joins TRBV28 and TRBJ1-1; possible D gene TRBD1, 5 bases. The germline V gene encodes CDR1 MDHEN and CDR2 SYDVKM. The V end was cut by 3 bases, the J end by 5 bases, with 13 bases between. The CDR3 spans 14 residues. The CDR3 DNA reads as TGTGCCAGCAGTTTCAAGGGGCGGGTAACTGAAGCTTTCTTT. It specifies CASSFKGRVTEAFF.

This sequence joins TRBV11-2 and TRBJ2-1; D gene ambiguous. Between the trimmed V and J ends, which lost 10 bases and 3 bases, there was a span of 7 bases. Looked up from germline, CDR1 is SGHAT and CDR2 is FQNNGV. CDR3 length: 11 residues. The CDR3 loop reads CATRSYNEQFF. As DNA, the CDR3 is TGTGCCACCCGGAGCTACAATGAGCAGTTCTTC.

This clone was seen a few times. The rearrangement links TRBV19 to TRBJ1-5, with 11 bases identical to TRBD1. The CDR3 totals 16 residues. V dropped 3 bases and J dropped 6; count of bases not matched to a gene: 7. The germline CDR1 and CDR2 sequences are LNHDA and SQIVND (reference sequence). The CDR3 reads CASSMRDRGDIQPQHF. CDR3 coding DNA: TGTGCCAGTAGTATGCGGGACAGGGGGGATATTCAGCCCCAGCATTTT. The whole variable domain, filled in from reference TRBV19 and TRBJ1-5, reads DGGITQSPKYLFRKEGQNVTLSCEQNLNHDAMYWYRQDPGQGLRLIYYSQIVNDFQKGDIAEGYSVSREKKESFPLTVTSAQKNPTAFYLCASSMRDRGDIQPQHFGDGTRLSIL.

CDR3 DNA: TGTGCCAGCAGCTTCGGCGGTTATGGCTACACCTTC. Amino acid sequence: CASSFGGYGYTF. The chain carries TRBV7-9 and TRBJ1-2; no firm D call. Trimming cost V 3 bases and J 5 bases, with 7 bases left between them. The length of the CDR3 is 12 residues. Germline assignment: CDR1 SEHNR and CDR2 FQNEAQ (reference sequence).

V gene TRBV6-4 combines with J gene TRBJ2-2; 7 bases map to TRBD2. This CDR3 has 13 amino acids. Germline lookup yields CDR1 MRHNA and CDR2 SNTAGT. V lost 4 bases to trimming and J lost 5 bases; unmatched junction nucleotides: 1. CDR3 coding DNA: TGTGCCAGCAGTGTTAGCGGGACCGGGGAGCTGTTTTTT. Its translation is CASSVSGTGELFF.

This sequence joins TRBV14 and TRBJ2-7; no firm D call. Trimming removed 3 bases at V and 1 base at J, with 4 bases between. The length of the CDR3 is 12 residues. The germline gives CDR1 SGHDN, CDR2 FVKESK. This chain's CDR3 is CASSHTSYEQYF. In DNA form, the CDR3 reads TGTGCCAGCAGCCATACTTCCTACGAGCAGTACTTC.

This rearrangement joins TRBV5-1 to TRBJ2-1; possible D gene TRBD2, 6 bases. Trimming pared 3 bases from V and 6 bases from J, leaving 16 bases between. The length of the CDR3 is 15 residues. The germline gives CDR1 SGHRS, CDR2 YFSETQ. This chain's CDR3 is CASSSPPGGANEQFF. The CDR3 region has the DNA TGCGCCAGCAGCTCCCCCCCTGGAGGGGCCAATGAGCAGTTCTTC.

The rearrangement uses TRBV6-5 and TRBJ1-4; D is undetermined. Trimming cost V 6 bases and J 0 bases, with 8 bases left between them. Germline CDR1 MNHEY, CDR2 SVGAGI. The CDR3 totals 14 residues. This chain's CDR3 is CASSPLATNEKLFF. The CDR3 DNA is TGTGCCAGCAGCCCACTTGCAACTAATGAAAAACTGTTTTTT.

The genes are TRBV4-1 and TRBJ1-5; D gene unclear. CDR1 is MGHRA and CDR2 is YSYEKL in the germline V gene. The V end was cut by 0 bases, the J end by 0 bases, with 6 bases between. The CDR3 has 15 amino acids. DNA for the CDR3: TGCGCCAGCAGCCAAGAGGGGTATAGCAATCAGCCCCAGCATTTT. It translates to CASSQEGYSNQPQHF.

This clone has more than one count but fewer than ten. The chain uses TRBV5-6 and TRBJ1-1; unclear D gene. Germline V CDR1 and CDR2: SGHDT, YYEEEE. V was trimmed by 3 bases and J by 4 bases, leaving 7 bases between them. The CDR3 is 12 amino acids. The CDR3 is CASSSDVTEAFF. The CDR3 coding sequence is TGTGCCAGCAGCTCAGACGTCACTGAAGCTTTCTTT.

The V gene is TRBV10-3, the J gene TRBJ1-1; D ambiguous. The CDR3 is 14 residues long. From germline, CDR1 is ENHRY and CDR2 SYGVKD. The V gene lost 3 bases and the J gene lost 0 bases, with 8 bases spanning the gap. CDR3 amino acids: CAISDVVMNTEAFF. The CDR3 DNA sequence: TGTGCCATCAGTGACGTCGTCATGAACACTGAAGCTTTCTTT.

The gene calls are TRBV27 and TRBJ2-7, with 10 bases identical to TRBD2. Germline loops: CDR1 MNHEY, CDR2 SMNVEV (reference sequence). The J segment lost 3 bases and the V segment lost 0 bases, leaving 5 bases of the junction unmatched. This CDR3 has 16 amino acids. The CDR3 region is CASSLSGLAGDYEQYF. Here the CDR3 DNA reads TGTGCCAGCAGTTTATCTGGGCTAGCGGGGGACTACGAGCAGTACTTC.

This chain connects TRBV2 to TRBJ2-5, with 7 positions matching TRBD2. This CDR3 contains 14 residues. Unmatched junction bases numbered 8, after V lost 7 bases and J lost 3 bases. The germline gives CDR1 SNHLY, CDR2 FYNNEI. For the CDR3, the DNA is TGTGCCAGCAACCGGGAGGTGTCGGAAGAGACCCAGTACTTC. It is translated as CASNREVSEETQYF.

The chain combines TRBV29-1 with TRBJ2-7, with TRBD1 identical over 10 bases. CDR1 is SQVTM, CDR2 ANQGSEA, per germline. V dropped 6 bases and J dropped 0; count of bases not matched to a gene: 2. The length of the CDR3 is 13 residues. CDR3 DNA sequence: TGCAGCGTGGGACAGGGGCTCTCCTACGAGCAGTACTTC. It encodes CSVGQGLSYEQYF.